This section outlines one T cell receptor beta chain sequence together with its context. This sample was included in a study of cytomegalovirus exposure and HLA in healthy donors. Germline values: CDR1 SGHNT, CDR2 YYREEE (reference sequence). The length of the CDR3 is 15 residues. J was trimmed by 3 bases and V by 4 bases; bases with no gene match: 4. PCR was performed using 60 Vbeta and 13 Jbeta primers. Assay: immunoSEQ multiplex PCR; the TCRdb copy retains only in-frame clones and omits some. Here the sample spans 150,000 to 200,000 clones, roughly 74% being singletons. The sequence derives from a male donor in good health and CMV-seronegative. The chain uses TRBV5-4 and TRBJ2-1, with 10 positions matching TRBD2. Input material: PBMCs. CDR3 sequence reads: CASSQTSGIYNEQFF. CDR3 sequence (DNA): TGTGCCAGCAGCCAAACTAGCGGGATCTACAATGAGCAGTTCTTC.